Listed below are T cell receptor beta chains from one sample, sequenced in a study of vaccination and CD4 T cells after COVID-19. A single record per CDR3 protein comes from TCRdb applying MiXCR to the PCR reads. Of about 10,000 distinct CDR3 sequences listed, 30% were seen once; the top ten hold roughly 9.8%. The antigens of these receptors remain unknown. The starting material was CD4+ T cells from blood, cultured in vitro, obtained after SARS-CoV-2 vaccination. The origin of the receptors is a human donor who had recovered from COVID-19. CDR3s include the opening cysteine and the closing phenylalanine or tryptophan. A D gene is named only where the DNA matches it firmly. Clone size is given for some rows only: seen once, a few or many times, or a class if the clone is expanded.

>TRBJ2-2|NA|TRBV20-1|few
CSARDLRVTGIVTGELFF
TGCAGTGCTAGAGATCTTCGGGTAACAGGGATAGTAACCGGGGAGCTGTTTTTT
>TRBJ2-3|NA|TRBV6-2/TRBV6-3|NA
CASSPRGLLSDTQYF
TGTGCCAGCAGCCCCAGGGGACTCTTAAGCGATACGCAGTATTTT
>TRBJ1-1|NA|TRBV4-1|NA
CASSQAADMNTEAFF
TGCGCCAGCAGCCAAGCGGCAGACATGAACACTGAAGCTTTCTTT
>TRBJ2-7|NA|TRBV20-1|few
CSARVNYEQYF
TGCAGTGCTAGAGTGAACTACGAGCAGTACTTC
>TRBJ1-1|TRBD1|TRBV10-2|NA
CASRQGGGTEAFF
TGCGCCAGTAGACAGGGCGGCGGCACTGAAGCTTTCTTT
>TRBJ1-6|NA|TRBV20-1|medium-sized
CSAERRITRGNSPLHF
TGCAGTGCCGAGCGTAGAATCACCCGGGGGAATTCACCCCTCCACTTT
>TRBJ2-7|TRBD2|TRBV4-1|NA
CASSQVLAGVPYEQYF
TGCGCCAGCAGCCAAGTACTAGCGGGAGTTCCCTACGAGCAGTACTTC
>TRBJ2-1|TRBD2|TRBV7-2|large
CASSLGQIGGGNEQFF
TGTGCCAGCAGCTTAGGTCAAATTGGGGGGGGCAATGAGCAGTTCTTC
>TRBJ1-5|NA|TRBV20-1|large
CSARDTTGYNQPQHF
TGCAGTGCCAGAGATACGACAGGATATAATCAGCCCCAGCATTTT
>TRBJ2-3|NA|TRBV7-9|NA
CASSLGVDTQYF
TGTGCCAGCAGCTTAGGTGTGGATACGCAGTATTTT
>TRBJ2-5|NA|TRBV7-2|medium-sized
CASSLQRIVQETQYF
TGTGCCAGCAGCCTTCAGAGGATAGTGCAAGAGACCCAGTACTTC
>TRBJ1-6|TRBD1|TRBV6-5|NA
CASSYTTGPSSNSPLHF
TGTGCCAGCAGTTACACGACAGGGCCTAGTTCTAATTCACCCCTCCACTTT
>TRBJ1-2|NA|TRBV20-1|medium-sized
CSATPGLVTYGYTF
TGCAGTGCTACCCCGGGCCTGGTGACCTATGGCTACACCTTC
>TRBJ2-7|TRBD1|TRBV24-1|NA
CATSDAGTGAYEQYF
TGTGCCACCAGTGATGCCGGGACAGGGGCCTACGAGCAGTACTTC
>TRBJ2-7|TRBD1|TRBV28|NA
CAIQPHRGSYEQYF
TGTGCCATCCAACCCCACAGGGGCTCCTACGAGCAGTACTTC
>TRBJ1-3|NA|TRBV7-6|few
CASSEGHSGNTIYF
TGTGCCAGCAGCGAGGGGCACTCTGGAAACACCATATATTTT
>TRBJ1-6|NA|TRBV20-1|few
CSARDLRGGSSPLHF
TGCAGTGCTAGAGACCTCAGGGGAGGGAGTTCACCCCTCCACTTT
>TRBJ2-1|NA|TRBV28|NA
CASSSSHGVSYNEQFF
TGTGCCAGCAGTTCGAGCCACGGGGTCTCCTACAATGAGCAGTTCTTC
>TRBJ2-1|TRBD1|TRBV6-9|few
CASDQDRGRGASNNEQFF
TGTGCCAGCGACCAGGACAGGGGGCGCGGAGCGAGTAACAATGAGCAGTTCTTC
>TRBJ1-5|TRBD1|TRBV28|NA
CANRTGGNQPQHF
TGTGCCAACCGGACAGGGGGGAATCAGCCCCAGCATTTT
>TRBJ1-2|NA|TRBV28|few
CASSLEGLIYGYTF
TGTGCCAGCAGTTTAGAGGGGTTAATCTATGGCTACACCTTC
>TRBJ2-3|TRBD2|TRBV2|NA
CASGGRFSTDTQYF
TGTGCCAGCGGCGGGAGGTTCAGCACAGATACGCAGTATTTT
>TRBJ1-6|NA|TRBV6-1|NA
CASSTNHKNSPLHF
TGTGCCAGCAGTACCAACCACAAGAATTCACCCCTCCACTTT
>TRBJ1-5|TRBD1|TRBV12-3/TRBV12-4|NA
CASSQHRTGGSQPQHF
TGTGCCAGCAGTCAGCACCGGACAGGGGGCTCTCAGCCCCAGCATTTT
>TRBJ2-7|TRBD1|TRBV12-5|NA
CASGPGTGYIYEQYF
TGTGCTAGTGGTCCGGGGACAGGGTATATCTACGAGCAGTACTTC
>TRBJ1-1|TRBD1|TRBV29-1|NA
CSAAGTARMNTEAFF
TGCAGCGCCGCCGGGACAGCGAGAATGAACACTGAAGCTTTCTTT
>TRBJ1-5|NA|TRBV10-3|NA
CAISEGPGRINQPQHF
TGTGCCATCAGTGAAGGTCCGGGTCGGATCAATCAGCCCCAGCATTTT
>TRBJ2-3|TRBD1|TRBV20-1|large
CSATMDRATDTQYF
TGCAGTGCTACAATGGACAGGGCCACAGATACGCAGTATTTT
>TRBJ1-6|NA|TRBV6-5|few
CASSYLTGNSPLHF
TGTGCCAGCAGTTACTTAACCGGGAATTCACCCCTCCACTTT
>TRBJ2-1|NA|TRBV6-2/TRBV6-3|NA
CASSYGELDYNEQFF
TGTGCCAGCAGTTACGGGGAGTTGGACTACAATGAGCAGTTCTTC
>TRBJ2-6|NA|TRBV4-1|medium-sized
CASSQAIGSGGANVLTF
TGCGCCAGCAGCCAAGCTATAGGCTCTGGTGGGGCCAACGTCCTGACTTTC
>TRBJ2-7|TRBD2|TRBV20-1|NA
CSAAGTSGRSSYEQYF
TGCAGTGCTGCCGGGACTAGCGGGAGAAGCTCCTACGAGCAGTACTTC
>TRBJ2-5|TRBD2|TRBV7-3|NA
CASSRGRGVWETQYF
TGTGCCAGCAGCAGAGGGCGGGGGGTCTGGGAGACCCAGTACTTC
>TRBJ2-1|TRBD2|TRBV6-5|few
CASSYSATSGRVNEQFF
TGTGCCAGCAGTTACTCGGCGACTAGCGGGAGGGTCAATGAGCAGTTCTTC
>TRBJ1-1|NA|TRBV21-1|NA
CASSPRRRQGMNTEAFF
TGTGCCAGCAGCCCAAGGCGGCGACAGGGGATGAACACTGAAGCTTTCTTT
>TRBJ2-5|NA|TRBV7-2|few
CASSLVRETQYF
TGTGCCAGCAGCTTAGTTCGGGAGACCCAGTACTTC
>TRBJ2-3|TRBD2|TRBV7-3|few
CASSPGGGTSGRHTQYF
TGTGCCAGCAGCCCCGGGGGGGGGACTAGCGGGAGGCATACGCAGTATTTT